Detailed here is one TCR beta chain. A read error may be the cause here, since a much bigger clone is one base away. The CDR3 has 14 amino acids. V was trimmed by 6 bases and J by 7 bases, leaving 16 bases between them. The V gene's germline CDR1 is MNHNY and CDR2 SVGAGI (reference sequence). The sample comes from a study of neurological immune-mediated disorders. MiXCR was run by TCRdb on the 5' RACE reads, yielding one entry per CDR3 protein. Of over 60,000 distinct CDR3 sequences in the sample, approximately 5% were seen once. V and J are TRBV6-6 and TRBJ1-5, with D perhaps matching TRBD1 (6 bases). This clonotype was sampled from a woman younger than 45 with multiple sclerosis. The sample was PBMCs. The CDR3 DNA is TGTGCCAGCAGCCCGGACAGTGGGGCACAGCCCCAGCATTTT. Translating gives CASSPDSGAQPQHF.